The 28 T cell receptor beta chains presented below share a single source sample, sequenced in a study of control samples from healthy donors and cancer patients. Generated by immunoSEQ multiplex PCR, the TCRdb table keeps only in-frame clones and is missing some. Seen here are fewer than 85,000 clones, approximately 90% observed once, and the top ten hold roughly 7%. The sequencing sample was made of blood. The source of these receptors is a man in his fifties in good health.

The chain is built from TRBV27 and TRBJ2-1, with TRBD1 identical over 10 bases. There are 15 residues in the CDR3. V was clipped by 6 bases and J by 5 bases; unmatched bases: 7. Germline CDR1 MNHEY, CDR2 SMNVEV (reference sequence). The CDR3 spells CASSRTGGVNNEQFF. DNA for the CDR3: TGTGCCAGCAGCCGGACAGGGGGTGTTAACAATGAGCAGTTCTTC.

This chain links TRBV29-1 with TRBJ1-1; 10 bases match TRBD1. This CDR3 spans 15 amino acids. The germline V gene has CDR1 SQVTM and CDR2 ANQGSEA. J gave up 6 bases and V 2 bases, and 9 bases lay outside the gene matches. The CDR3 loop reads CSVERETGGRAEAFF. The DNA for the CDR3 is TGCAGCGTTGAACGCGAGACAGGGGGCCGCGCTGAAGCTTTCTTT.

V and J are TRBV19 and TRBJ2-1; TRBD2 matches 8 bases. Germline V gene lookup returns CDR1 LNHDA and CDR2 SQIVND (reference sequence). V lost 9 bases and J lost 8; bases outside the gene matches: 21. This CDR3 has 17 amino acids. The CDR3 here is CASSHSQRGTSMYEQFF. CDR3 coding DNA: TGTGCCAGCAGCCACTCTCAGCGGGGGACTAGTATGTATGAGCAGTTCTTC. The full variable domain, its missing parts supplied by reference TRBV19 and TRBJ2-1, is DGGITQSPKYLFRKEGQNVTLSCEQNLNHDAMYWYRQDPGQGLRLIYYSQIVNDFQKGDIAEGYSVSREKKESFPLTVTSAQKNPTAFYLCASSHSQRGTSMYEQFFGPGTRLTVL.

This clone is a singleton in its sample. V gene TRBV5-1 combines with J gene TRBJ2-7, with D possibly TRBD1 on 6 matching bases. The CDR3 has 17 amino acids. Trimming shortened V by 0 bases and J by 2 bases, and 18 bases separated the two germline ends. In germline, CDR1 is SGHRS, CDR2 YFSETQ. Here the CDR3 reads CASSLAGSGTLPYEQYF. CDR3 coding DNA: TGCGCCAGCAGCTTGGCGGGGTCCGGGACACTTCCCTACGAGCAGTACTTC.

This CDR3 reads CAISITGTEAFF. CDR3 nucleotides: TGTGCCATCAGTATCACGGGCACTGAAGCTTTCTTT. This chain joins TRBV10-3 and TRBJ1-1; no firm D call. Trimming pared 5 bases from V and 4 bases from J, leaving 8 bases between. The CDR3 totals 12 residues. Germline loops: CDR1 ENHRY, CDR2 SYGVKD.

A few counts support this clone. The chain is built from TRBV5-6 and TRBJ2-1; 8 positions match TRBD1. The CDR3 length is 15 residues. The germline CDR1 and CDR2 sequences are SGHDT and YYEEEE. The trim removed 2 bases at V and 7 bases at J, leaving 8 bases unmatched. The CDR3 DNA is TGTGCCAGCAGCTTTGGGACAGGCCAACCTAATGAGCAGTTCTTC. It codes for CASSFGTGQPNEQFF.

The J gene is TRBJ1-5, the V gene TRBV4-3; D may be TRBD1 (6 bases). V was cut by 0 bases and J by 7 bases, with 13 bases left in between. The CDR3 is 15 amino acids. Germline V gene data show CDR1 as LGHNA and CDR2 as YSLEER. CDR3: CASSQEATGKQPQHF. CDR3 DNA sequence: TGCGCCAGCAGCCAAGAGGCCACAGGGAAACAGCCCCAGCATTTT.

J is TRBJ1-3 and V is TRBV11-3; D gene unclear. The CDR3 consists of 13 residues. Trimming stripped 1 base from V and 3 bases from J, with 4 bases between. The germline V gene encodes CDR1 SGHNT and CDR2 YENEEA. The CDR3 region is CASSLGLGNTIYF. Here the CDR3 DNA reads TGTGCCAGCAGCTTAGGTCTTGGAAACACCATATATTTT.

This clone was counted between two and nine times. J is TRBJ1-6 and V is TRBV18; no firm D call. CDR3 length: 12 residues. Germline CDR1 and CDR2: KGHSH and LQKENI. Trimming cost V 4 bases and J 7 bases, with 5 bases left between them. The CDR3 protein is CASSLPNSPLHF. CDR3 coding DNA: TGTGCCAGCTCACTCCCAAATTCACCCCTCCACTTT. The full variable domain, its missing parts supplied by reference TRBV18 and TRBJ1-6, is NAGVMQNPRHLVRRRGQEARLRCSPMKGHSHVYWYRQLPEEGLKFMVYLQKENIIDESGMPKERFSAEFPKEGPSILRIQQVVRGDSAAYFCASSLPNSPLHFGNGTRLTVT.

The chain links TRBV4-1 to TRBJ1-5; tentative D call: TRBD1 (5 bases). V lost 1 base and J 2 bases, leaving 18 bases between the germline ends. The CDR3 is made up of 18 amino acids. From germline, CDR1 is MGHRA and CDR2 YSYEKL. The DNA of the CDR3 is TGCGCCAGCAGCCAAGTGGGACGGCGCTCGGGTGGCAATCAGCCCCAGCATTTT. Its protein product is CASSQVGRRSGGNQPQHF.

In nucleotides, the CDR3 is TGTGCCACCAGTGATTTGGTGGAGGACGGACTATATGGCTACACCTTC. This codes for CATSDLVEDGLYGYTF. The rearrangement uses TRBV24-1 and TRBJ1-2; D not certain. CDR1 is KGHDR, CDR2 SFDVKD, per germline. Trimming shortened V by 0 bases and J by 5 bases, and 15 bases separated the two germline ends. The CDR3 spans 16 residues.

The table lists this clone with a few counts. The chain carries TRBV30 and TRBJ1-5; tentative D call: TRBD1 (5 bases). CDR3 length: 16 residues. Germline CDR1 GTSNPN, CDR2 SVGIG (reference sequence). Trimming took 3 bases from V and 2 from J, leaving 17 bases between them. The CDR3 sequence is CAWSPQWQGRNQPQHF. As DNA, the CDR3 is TGTGCCTGGAGCCCTCAGTGGCAGGGACGCAATCAGCCCCAGCATTTT.

The chain couples TRBV6-6 to TRBJ1-6; 10 bases are shared with TRBD1. Germline V gives CDR1 MNHNY, CDR2 SVGAGI (reference sequence). V shed 6 bases and J 6 bases; nucleotides not matched to a gene: 5. The CDR3 runs to 15 residues. CDR3 sequence: CASSRQGAGNSPLHF. CDR3 DNA: TGTGCCAGCAGCCGACAGGGGGCAGGTAATTCACCCCTCCACTTT.

The gene calls are TRBV7-2 and TRBJ2-7; TRBD2 aligns across 10 bases. V lost 4 bases, J lost 3 bases, and 6 bases stayed unmatched. CDR3 size: 15 residues. The germline gives CDR1 SGHTA, CDR2 FQGNSA. The CDR3 region is CASSWGTSVYYEQYF. The CDR3 bases are TGTGCCAGCAGCTGGGGGACTAGCGTATACTACGAGCAGTACTTC.

This chain connects TRBV6-6 to TRBJ2-7, with TRBD1 matching 7 bases. The CDR3 is 15 amino acids. V dropped 2 bases and J dropped 3; count of bases not matched to a gene: 7. Germline lookup yields CDR1 MNHNY and CDR2 SVGAGI (reference sequence). The CDR3 DNA follows: TGTGCCAGCAGTTACCTGGGACAGCCTGACTACGAGCAGTACTTC. This encodes CASSYLGQPDYEQYF.

This sequence joins TRBV2 and TRBJ2-1, with 10 bases aligning to TRBD1. CDR1 and CDR2 from the germline V gene are SNHLY and FYNNEI. V gave up 1 base and J gave up 5 bases; unmatched junction bases: 5. The CDR3 contains 16 residues. DNA for the CDR3: TGTGCCAGCAGTGAAGGGGGACAGGGGAGGGACAATGAGCAGTTCTTC. As protein: CASSEGGQGRDNEQFF.

The chain links TRBV29-1 to TRBJ2-2; 8 bases are shared with TRBD2. CDR1 and CDR2 (germline): SQVTM, ANQGSEA. After removal of 4 bases from V and 6 bases from J, the junction contained 4 bases not matched to a gene. The length of the CDR3 is 13 residues. The CDR3 sequence: CSVGRRGAGELFF. The CDR3 nucleotides are TGCAGCGTTGGCAGGCGGGGGGCCGGGGAGCTGTTTTTT.

The genes are TRBV19 and TRBJ2-1; 8 bases line up with TRBD2. Looked up from germline, CDR1 is LNHDA and CDR2 is SQIVND (reference sequence). Germline trimming cut 3 bases from V and 9 bases from J; bases unmatched to any gene: 13. The CDR3 has 16 residues. The CDR3 DNA reads TGTGCCAGTAGTATCTTCACAGCGGGGGCCTCTGTTGAGCAGTTCTTC. This encodes CASSIFTAGASVEQFF.

The chain links TRBV5-4 to TRBJ2-7; D unclear. Germline V lookup: CDR1 SGHNT, CDR2 YYREEE (reference sequence). This CDR3 has 13 residues. V gave up 5 bases and J gave up 0 bases, with 9 bases separating them. CDR3 sequence: CASSSPNSYEQYF. The CDR3 nucleotides are TGTGCCAGCAGTTCCCCGAACTCCTACGAGCAGTACTTC. Full variable domain (rest looked up from reference TRBV5-4 and TRBJ2-7): ETGVTQSPTHLIKTRGQQVTLRCSSQSGHNTVSWYQQALGQGPQFIFQYYREEENGRGNFPPRFSGLQFPNYSSELNVNALELDDSALYLCASSSPNSYEQYFGPGTRLTVT.

The chain combines TRBV12-5 with TRBJ2-7; D gene unclear. The V end was cut by 0 bases, the J end by 5 bases, with 14 bases between. CDR1 is LGHNT and CDR2 is FRNRAP in the germline V gene. CDR3 length: 15 residues. This CDR3 is CASGLVLRNLDEQYF. CDR3 in DNA: TGTGCTAGTGGTTTGGTACTGCGGAATCTCGACGAGCAGTACTTC.

The chain carries TRBV5-4 and TRBJ2-7, with D tentatively TRBD2 (6 bases). V was shortened by 4 bases and J by 6 bases, with 17 bases between the two germline ends. Germline V lookup: CDR1 SGHNT, CDR2 YYREEE (reference sequence). CDR3 length: 14 residues. Here the CDR3 reads CASSPRGGLAEQYF. CDR3 in DNA: TGTGCCAGCAGCCCCCGGGGAGGTTTAGCCGAGCAGTACTTC.

This clone showed up just a few times. CDR3 in DNA: TGTGCCAGCAGCTTATACGGGGACGGCCGCTATGGCTACACCTTC. Amino acids: CASSLYGDGRYGYTF. The chain couples TRBV7-6 to TRBJ1-2; tentatively, D is TRBD1 (5 bases). This CDR3 contains 15 residues. Germline values: CDR1 SGHVS, CDR2 FNYEAQ. V was trimmed by 2 bases and J by 4 bases, leaving 14 bases between them.

The V call is TRBV6-2 or TRBV6-3, the J call TRBJ2-1; D is unclear. This CDR3 has 15 amino acids. The ends were cut back, 3 bases at V and 6 bases at J, with 15 bases in the middle. The germline CDR1 and CDR2 sequences are MNHEY and SVGEGT. Written as DNA, the CDR3 is TGTGCCAGCAGTTATACCCGTAAAATGGGCAATGAGCAGTTCTTC. It encodes CASSYTRKMGNEQFF.

The chain has TRBV19 and TRBJ1-2; D unclear. The CDR3 has 12 amino acids. Germline V lookup: CDR1 LNHDA, CDR2 SQIVND (reference sequence). V lost 5 bases, J lost 1 base, and 5 bases lay in between. CDR3 sequence reads: CASSSGNYGYTF. The CDR3 bases are TGTGCCAGTAGTTCCGGTAACTATGGCTACACCTTC.

A few counts support this clone. The chain couples TRBV7-8 to TRBJ1-2, with D unclear. Deletions cut 1 base from V and 13 bases from J, with 10 bases between. This CDR3 spans 11 amino acids. CDR1 and CDR2 (germline): SGHVS, FQNEAQ. For the CDR3, the DNA is TGTGCCAGCAGCTTAGATAAATCTCCCACCTTC. It encodes CASSLDKSPTF.

The rearrangement joins TRBV19 to TRBJ1-2, with 8 nucleotides matching TRBD1. The CDR3 is 14 amino acids. J was trimmed by 7 bases and V by 6 bases; bases with no gene match: 10. CDR1 and CDR2 from the germline V gene are LNHDA and SQIVND (reference sequence). The CDR3: CASSQGQAISGYTF. DNA of the CDR3: TGTGCCAGTAGCCAGGGACAGGCAATTAGTGGCTACACCTTC.

J is TRBJ2-2 and V is TRBV3-1 (or the pseudogene TRBV3-2); D may match TRBD1 or TRBD2 (6 bases each). V was cut by 1 base and J by 7 bases, with 16 bases left in between. Per the germline V gene, CDR1 is LGHDT and CDR2 is YNNKEL (reference sequence). This CDR3 contains 16 residues. CDR3 sequence reads: CASSQAGKGGYGELFF. The CDR3 DNA is TGTGCCAGCAGCCAAGCTGGGAAGGGGGGATACGGGGAGCTGTTTTTT.

The chain combines TRBV9 with TRBJ2-3, with TRBD2 matching over 9 bases. CDR1 is SGDLS, CDR2 YYNGEE, per germline. CDR3 length: 17 residues. J lost 4 bases, V lost 0 bases, and 9 bases had no gene match. In DNA form, the CDR3 reads TGTGCCAGCAGCGTAGGGCAGCGGGGGGCACAAGCAGATACGCAGTATTTT. Protein: CASSVGQRGAQADTQYF.